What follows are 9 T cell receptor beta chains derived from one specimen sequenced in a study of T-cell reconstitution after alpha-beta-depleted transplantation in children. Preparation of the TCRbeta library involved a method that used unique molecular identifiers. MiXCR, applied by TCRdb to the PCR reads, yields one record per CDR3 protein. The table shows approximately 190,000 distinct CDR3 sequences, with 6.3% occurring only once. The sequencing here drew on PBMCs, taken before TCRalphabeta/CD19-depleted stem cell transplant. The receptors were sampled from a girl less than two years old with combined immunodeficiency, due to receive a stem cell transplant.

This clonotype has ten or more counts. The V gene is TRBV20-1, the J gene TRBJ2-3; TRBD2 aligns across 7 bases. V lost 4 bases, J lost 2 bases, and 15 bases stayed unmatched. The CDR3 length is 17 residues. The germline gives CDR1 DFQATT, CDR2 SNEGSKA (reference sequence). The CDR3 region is CSAKLPLTSSFTDTQYF. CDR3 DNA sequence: TGCAGTGCTAAATTACCACTGACTAGCTCCTTCACAGATACGCAGTATTTT.

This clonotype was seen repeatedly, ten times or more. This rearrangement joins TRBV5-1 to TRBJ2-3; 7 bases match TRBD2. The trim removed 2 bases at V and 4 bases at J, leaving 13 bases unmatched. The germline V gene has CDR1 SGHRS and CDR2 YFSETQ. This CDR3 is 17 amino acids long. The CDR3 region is CASSLASGGVISDTQYF. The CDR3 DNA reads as TGCGCCAGCAGCTTAGCTAGCGGAGGGGTCATATCAGATACGCAGTATTTT.

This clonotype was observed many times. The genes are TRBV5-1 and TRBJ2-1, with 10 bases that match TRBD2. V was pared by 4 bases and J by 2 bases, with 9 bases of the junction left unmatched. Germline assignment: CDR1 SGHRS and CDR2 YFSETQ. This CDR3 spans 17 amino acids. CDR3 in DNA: TGCGCCAGCAGCCCGGCGGGGCTAGCGGGAGCCTACAATGAGCAGTTCTTC. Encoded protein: CASSPAGLAGAYNEQFF.

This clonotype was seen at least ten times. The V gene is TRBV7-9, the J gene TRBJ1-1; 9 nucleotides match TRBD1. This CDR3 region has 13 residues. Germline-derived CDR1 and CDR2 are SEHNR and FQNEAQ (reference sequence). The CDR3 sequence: CASRRDRDTEAFF. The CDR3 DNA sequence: TGTGCGAGCCGCCGGGACAGGGACACTGAAGCTTTCTTT.

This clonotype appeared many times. The CDR3 sequence: CSARLTGPYEQYF. In DNA form, the CDR3 reads TGCAGTGCGAGACTGACAGGGCCCTACGAGCAGTACTTC. This rearrangement joins TRBV20-1 to TRBJ2-7; 7 bases map to TRBD1. Germline assignment: CDR1 DFQATT and CDR2 SNEGSKA (reference sequence). The CDR3 runs to 13 residues. The trim removed 6 bases at V and 2 bases at J, leaving 7 bases unmatched.

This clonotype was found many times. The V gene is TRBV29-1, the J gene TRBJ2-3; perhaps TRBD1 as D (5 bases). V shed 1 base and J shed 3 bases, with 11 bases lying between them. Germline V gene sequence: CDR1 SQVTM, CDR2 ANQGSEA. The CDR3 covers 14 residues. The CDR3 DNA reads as TGCAGCGTTGAAGGAACAGGTCTGACAGATACGCAGTATTTT. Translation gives CSVEGTGLTDTQYF.

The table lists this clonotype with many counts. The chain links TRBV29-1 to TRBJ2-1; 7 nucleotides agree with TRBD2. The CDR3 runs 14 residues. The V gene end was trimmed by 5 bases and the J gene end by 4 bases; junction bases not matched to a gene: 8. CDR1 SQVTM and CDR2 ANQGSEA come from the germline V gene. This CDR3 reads CSVTGLGWYNEQFF. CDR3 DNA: TGCAGCGTTACCGGACTAGGGTGGTACAATGAGCAGTTCTTC.

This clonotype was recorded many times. CDR3 loop: CSVDGPGTGRYGYTF. CDR3 DNA: TGCAGCGTTGACGGACCGGGAACGGGCCGCTATGGCTACACCTTC. This chain uses TRBV29-1 with TRBJ1-2; D remains unclear. Trimming took off 3 bases at V and 4 bases at J, with 18 bases between the two ends. Germline assignment: CDR1 SQVTM and CDR2 ANQGSEA. The length of the CDR3 is 15 residues.

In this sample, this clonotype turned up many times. The CDR3 is CSVLQGDYGYTF. CDR3 in DNA: TGCAGTGTCTTACAGGGGGACTATGGCTACACCTTC. The chain employs TRBV20-1 and TRBJ1-2; 8 bases line up with TRBD1. Germline CDR1 is DFQATT and CDR2 is SNEGSKA (reference sequence). CDR3 length equals 12 residues. Trimming took 7 bases from V and 3 from J; bases not matched to a gene: 4.